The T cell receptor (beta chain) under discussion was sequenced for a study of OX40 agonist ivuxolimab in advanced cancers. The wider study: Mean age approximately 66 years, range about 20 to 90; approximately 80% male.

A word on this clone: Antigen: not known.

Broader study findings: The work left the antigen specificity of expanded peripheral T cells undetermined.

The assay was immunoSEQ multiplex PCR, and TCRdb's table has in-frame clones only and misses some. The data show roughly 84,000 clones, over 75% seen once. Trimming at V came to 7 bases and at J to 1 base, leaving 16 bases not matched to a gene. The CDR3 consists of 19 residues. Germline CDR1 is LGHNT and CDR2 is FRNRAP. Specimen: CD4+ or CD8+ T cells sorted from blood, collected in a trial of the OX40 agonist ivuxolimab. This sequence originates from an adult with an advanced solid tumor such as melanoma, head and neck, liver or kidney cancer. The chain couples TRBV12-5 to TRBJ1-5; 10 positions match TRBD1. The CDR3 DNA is TGTGCTAGTGTTCTCGGAACCGGGACAGGGGTTATCAGCAATCAGCCCCAGCATTTT. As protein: CASVLGTGTGVISNQPQHF. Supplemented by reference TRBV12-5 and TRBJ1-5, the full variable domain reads DARVTQTPRHKVTEMGQEVTMRCQPILGHNTVFWYRQTMMQGLELLAYFRNRAPLDDSGMPKDRFSAEMPDATLATLKIQPSEPRDSAVYFCASVLGTGTGVISNQPQHFGDGTRLSIL.